This T cell receptor (beta chain) comes out of a study of T cell changes during pregnancy in multiple sclerosis. Sequencing used immunoSEQ multiplex PCR; TCRdb keeps in-frame clones, though not all of them. The sample consists of 35,000 to 50,000 clones, more than 85% of them appearing once. The sequence was collected from a female donor in good health, enrolled as a control in a pregnancy study. The sample here was CD4+ T cells from peripheral blood mononuclear cells, taken after pregnancy.

The CDR3: CASRVGGSSYNEQFF. The CDR3 DNA reads TGTGCCAGCAGGGTCGGAGGGAGCTCCTACAATGAGCAGTTCTTC. V and J are TRBV28 and TRBJ2-1; maybe TRBD2 (6 bases). V was trimmed by 6 bases and J by 0 bases, leaving 12 bases between them. Looked up from germline, CDR1 is MDHEN and CDR2 is SYDVKM. This CDR3 region has 15 residues.